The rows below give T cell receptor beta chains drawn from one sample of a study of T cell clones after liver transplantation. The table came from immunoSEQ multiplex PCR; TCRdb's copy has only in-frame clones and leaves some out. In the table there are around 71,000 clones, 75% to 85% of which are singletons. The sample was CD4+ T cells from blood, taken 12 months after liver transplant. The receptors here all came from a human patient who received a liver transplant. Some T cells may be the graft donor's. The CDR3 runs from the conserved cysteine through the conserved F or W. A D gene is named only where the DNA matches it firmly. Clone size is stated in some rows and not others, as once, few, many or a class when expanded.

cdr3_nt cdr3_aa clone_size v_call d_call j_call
TGTGCCAGCAGCTTGGACTACAGGGCTAATGAGCAGTTCTTC CASSLDYRANEQFF once TRBV7-2 NA TRBJ2-1
TGTGCCAGCAGTAGTTCGGGGCTGAACACTGAAGCTTTCTTT CASSSSGLNTEAFF NA TRBV6-1 NA TRBJ1-1
TGTGCCAGCCGTACCACGGGACAGGGTAACTATGGCTACACCTTC CASRTTGQGNYGYTF NA TRBV6-1 TRBD1 TRBJ1-2
TGCGCCAGCAGGCAGACAGGACTACACACAGATACGCAGTATTTT CASRQTGLHTDTQYF NA TRBV5-1 NA TRBJ2-3
TGTGCCAGCTCACCACGTTTCAGCGAAAGCGAGCAGTACTTC CASSPRFSESEQYF NA TRBV18 NA TRBJ2-7
TGCGCCAGCAGCCAAGATACCTCCGGGATGGCAGATACGCAGTATTTT CASSQDTSGMADTQYF few TRBV4-1 NA TRBJ2-3
TGCGCCAGCAGCTTGGGTGACTGGAGCTACAATGAGCAGTTCTTC CASSLGDWSYNEQFF NA TRBV5-1 NA TRBJ2-1
TGTGCCAGCAGTTCGACAGGGGGCCAAGAGACCCAGTACTTC CASSSTGGQETQYF NA TRBV28 TRBD1 TRBJ2-5
TGTGCCACCAGCACACAGGGGACCCCCTACGACGAGCAGTACTTC CATSTQGTPYDEQYF NA TRBV15 TRBD1 TRBJ2-7
TGCGCCAGCAGCCAGGAGCTCCGGGGGAGCAATGAGCAGTTCTTC CASSQELRGSNEQFF few TRBV4-3 NA TRBJ2-1
TGTGCCAGCAGTCCATGGCTCCGGGAGAGGAATGAGCAGTTCTTC CASSPWLRERNEQFF NA TRBV7-6 NA TRBJ2-1
TGTGCCAGCAGTTTCGGCGGGATAGAAACCTACGAGCAGTACTTC CASSFGGIETYEQYF NA TRBV28 NA TRBJ2-7
TGTGCCAGCAGTTTAAAGGACAGGGGTGGGTATGGCTACACCTTC CASSLKDRGGYGYTF NA TRBV27 TRBD1 TRBJ1-2
TGTGCCAGCAGTTTATACGAGGTAACGAACTATGGCTACACCTTC CASSLYEVTNYGYTF few TRBV28 NA TRBJ1-2